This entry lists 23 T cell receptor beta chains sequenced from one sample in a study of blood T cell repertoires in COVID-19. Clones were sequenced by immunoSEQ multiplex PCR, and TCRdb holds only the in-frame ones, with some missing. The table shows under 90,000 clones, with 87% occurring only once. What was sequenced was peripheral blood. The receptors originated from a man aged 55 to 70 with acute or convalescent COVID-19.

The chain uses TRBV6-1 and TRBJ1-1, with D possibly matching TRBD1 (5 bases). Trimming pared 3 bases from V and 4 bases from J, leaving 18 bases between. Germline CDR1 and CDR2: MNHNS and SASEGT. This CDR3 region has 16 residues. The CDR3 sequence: CASSEVVGGYRTEAFF. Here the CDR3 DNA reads TGTGCCAGCAGTGAGGTGGTGGGGGGGTATCGCACTGAAGCTTTCTTT.

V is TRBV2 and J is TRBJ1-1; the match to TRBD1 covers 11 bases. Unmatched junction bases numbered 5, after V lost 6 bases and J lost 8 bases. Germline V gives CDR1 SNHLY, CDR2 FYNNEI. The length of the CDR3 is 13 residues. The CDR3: CASRPDRGQEAFF. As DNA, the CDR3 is TGTGCCAGCAGGCCGGACAGGGGGCAAGAAGCTTTCTTT.

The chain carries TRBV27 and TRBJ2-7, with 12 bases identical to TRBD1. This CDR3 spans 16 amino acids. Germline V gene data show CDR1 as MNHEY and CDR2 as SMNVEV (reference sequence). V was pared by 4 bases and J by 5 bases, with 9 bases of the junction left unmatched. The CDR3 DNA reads TGTGCCAGCAGTTCCCGGGGACAGGGGGCATACCACGAGCAGTACTTC. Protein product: CASSSRGQGAYHEQYF.

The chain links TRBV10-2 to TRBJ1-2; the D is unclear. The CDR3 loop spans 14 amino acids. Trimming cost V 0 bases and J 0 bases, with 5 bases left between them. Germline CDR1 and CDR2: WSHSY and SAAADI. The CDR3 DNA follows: TGCGCCAGCAGTGAGTCGTCAGCTAACTATGGCTACACCTTC. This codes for CASSESSANYGYTF.

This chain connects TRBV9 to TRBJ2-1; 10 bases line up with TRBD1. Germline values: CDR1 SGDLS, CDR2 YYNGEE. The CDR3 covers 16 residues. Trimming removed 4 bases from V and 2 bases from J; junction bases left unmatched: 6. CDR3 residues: CASSPTTGGAYNEQFF. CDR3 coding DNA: TGTGCCAGCAGCCCGACGACAGGGGGCGCCTACAATGAGCAGTTCTTC. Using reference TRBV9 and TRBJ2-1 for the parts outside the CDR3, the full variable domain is DSGVTQTPKHLITATGQRVTLRCSPRSGDLSVYWYQQSLDQGLQFLIQYYNGEERAKGNILERFSAQQFPDLHSELNLSSLELGDSALYFCASSPTTGGAYNEQFFGPGTRLTVL.

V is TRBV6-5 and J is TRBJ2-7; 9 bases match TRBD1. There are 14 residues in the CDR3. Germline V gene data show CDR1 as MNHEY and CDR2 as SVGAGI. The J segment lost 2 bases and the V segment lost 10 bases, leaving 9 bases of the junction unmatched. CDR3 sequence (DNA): TGTGCCACATCCCCGGACAGGGGCCCCTACGAGCAGTACTTC. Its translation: CATSPDRGPYEQYF.

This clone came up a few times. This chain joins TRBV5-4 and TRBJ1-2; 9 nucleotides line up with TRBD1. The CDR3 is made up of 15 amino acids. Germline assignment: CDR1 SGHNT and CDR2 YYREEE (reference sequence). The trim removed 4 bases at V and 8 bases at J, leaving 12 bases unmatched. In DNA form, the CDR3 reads TGTGCCAGCAGCGCTTTACAGGGGGCTCCTGGGGGCTACACCTTC. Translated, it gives CASSALQGAPGGYTF. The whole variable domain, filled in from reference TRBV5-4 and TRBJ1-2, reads ETGVTQSPTHLIKTRGQQVTLRCSSQSGHNTVSWYQQALGQGPQFIFQYYREEENGRGNFPPRFSGLQFPNYSSELNVNALELDDSALYLCASSALQGAPGGYTFGSGTRLTVV.

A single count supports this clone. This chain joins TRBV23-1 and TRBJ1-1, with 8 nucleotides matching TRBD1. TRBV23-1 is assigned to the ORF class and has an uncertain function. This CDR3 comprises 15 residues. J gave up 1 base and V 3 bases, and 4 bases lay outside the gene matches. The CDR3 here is CASSHLGTGNTEAFF. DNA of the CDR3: TGCGCCAGCAGTCACCTTGGGACAGGGAACACTGAAGCTTTCTTT.

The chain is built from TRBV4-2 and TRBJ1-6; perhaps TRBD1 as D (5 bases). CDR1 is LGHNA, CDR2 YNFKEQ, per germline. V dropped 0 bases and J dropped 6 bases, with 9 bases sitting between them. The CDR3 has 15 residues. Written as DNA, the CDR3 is TGTGCCAGCAGCCAAGATTGGCAGGGTAATTCACCCCTCCACTTT. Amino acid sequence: CASSQDWQGNSPLHF.

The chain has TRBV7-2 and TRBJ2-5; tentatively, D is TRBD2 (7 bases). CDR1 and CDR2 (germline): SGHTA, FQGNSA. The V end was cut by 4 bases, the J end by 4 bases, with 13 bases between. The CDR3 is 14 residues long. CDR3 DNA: TGTGCCAGCAGCTCGGGGGGCAGGGCAGAGACCCAGTACTTC. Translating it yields CASSSGGRAETQYF.

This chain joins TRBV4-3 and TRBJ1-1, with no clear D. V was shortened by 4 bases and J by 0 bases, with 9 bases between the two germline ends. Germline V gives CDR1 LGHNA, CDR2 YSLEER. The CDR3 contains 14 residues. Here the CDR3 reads CASSLSGVNTEAFF. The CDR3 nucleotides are TGCGCCAGCAGCCTCTCCGGGGTGAACACTGAAGCTTTCTTT.

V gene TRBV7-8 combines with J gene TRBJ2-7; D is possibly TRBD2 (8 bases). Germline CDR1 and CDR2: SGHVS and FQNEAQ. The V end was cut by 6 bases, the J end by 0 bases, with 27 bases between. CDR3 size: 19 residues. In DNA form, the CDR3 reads TGTGCCAGCAGTGACCCCAGGGGGGTAGCGGGAAGGAGCTCCTACGAGCAGTACTTC. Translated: CASSDPRGVAGRSSYEQYF.

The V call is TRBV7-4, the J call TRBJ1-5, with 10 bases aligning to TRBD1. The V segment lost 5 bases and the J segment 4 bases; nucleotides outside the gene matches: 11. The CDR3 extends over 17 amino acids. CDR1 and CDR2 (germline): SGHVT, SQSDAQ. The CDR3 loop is CASSRDGTGVRNQPQHF. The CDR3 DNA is TGTGCCAGCAGCCGAGATGGGACAGGGGTGAGAAATCAGCCCCAGCATTTT.

The CDR3 spells CASSGIRQGMNTEAFF. The CDR3 DNA sequence: TGTGCCAGCAGTGGGATCCGACAGGGTATGAACACTGAAGCTTTCTTT. V and J are TRBV6-2 or TRBV6-3 and TRBJ1-1; TRBD1 aligns across 7 bases. The CDR3 loop spans 16 amino acids. The junction had 9 bases not matched to a gene; V was cut back by 5 bases and J by 0 bases. Germline V lookup: CDR1 MNHEY, CDR2 SVGEGT.

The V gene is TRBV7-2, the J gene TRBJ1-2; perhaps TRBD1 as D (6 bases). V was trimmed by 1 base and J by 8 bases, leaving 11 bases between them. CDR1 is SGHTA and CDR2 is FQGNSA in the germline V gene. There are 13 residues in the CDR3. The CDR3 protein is CASSLDRVQGYTF. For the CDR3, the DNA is TGTGCCAGCAGCTTAGACAGGGTGCAGGGCTACACCTTC.

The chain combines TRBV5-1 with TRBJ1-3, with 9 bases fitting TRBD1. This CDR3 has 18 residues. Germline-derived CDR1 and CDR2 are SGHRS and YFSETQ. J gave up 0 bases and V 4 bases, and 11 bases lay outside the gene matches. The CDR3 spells CASSPGQGLTSSGNTIYF. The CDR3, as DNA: TGCGCCAGCAGCCCCGGACAGGGGCTAACCAGCTCTGGAAACACCATATATTTT.

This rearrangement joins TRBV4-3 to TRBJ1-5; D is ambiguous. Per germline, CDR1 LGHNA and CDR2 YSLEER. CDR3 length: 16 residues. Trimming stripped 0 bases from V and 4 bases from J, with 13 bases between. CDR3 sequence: CASSQDLKAGNQPQHF. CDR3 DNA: TGCGCCAGCAGCCAAGATCTGAAGGCGGGAAATCAGCCCCAGCATTTT.

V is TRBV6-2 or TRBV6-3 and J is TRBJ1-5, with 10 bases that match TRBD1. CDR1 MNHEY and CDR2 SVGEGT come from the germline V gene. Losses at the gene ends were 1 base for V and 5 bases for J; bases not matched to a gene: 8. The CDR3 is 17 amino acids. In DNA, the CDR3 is TGTGCCAGCAGTTACTATCTACTGGGGACAGGGGATCAGCCCCAGCATTTT. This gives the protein CASSYYLLGTGDQPQHF.

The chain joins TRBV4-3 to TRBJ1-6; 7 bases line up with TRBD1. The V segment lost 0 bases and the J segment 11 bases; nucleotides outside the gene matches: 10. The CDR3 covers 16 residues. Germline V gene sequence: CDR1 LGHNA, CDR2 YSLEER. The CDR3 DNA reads TGCGCCAGCAGCCAAGATTACGCAGGGGGGATGACACCCCTCCACTTT. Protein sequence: CASSQDYAGGMTPLHF.

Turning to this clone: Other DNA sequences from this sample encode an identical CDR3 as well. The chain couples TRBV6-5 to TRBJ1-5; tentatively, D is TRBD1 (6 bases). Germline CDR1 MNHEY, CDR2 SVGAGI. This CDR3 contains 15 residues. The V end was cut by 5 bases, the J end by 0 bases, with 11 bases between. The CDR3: CASSPQGNSNQPQHF. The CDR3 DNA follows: TGTGCCAGCAGTCCACAGGGAAATAGCAATCAGCCCCAGCATTTT.

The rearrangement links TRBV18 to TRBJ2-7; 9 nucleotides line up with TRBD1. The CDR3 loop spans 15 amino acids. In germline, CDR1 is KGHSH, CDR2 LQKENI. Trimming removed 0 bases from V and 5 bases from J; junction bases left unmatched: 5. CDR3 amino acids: CASSPPGQGGNEQYF. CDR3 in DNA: TGTGCCAGCTCACCACCGGGACAGGGTGGGAACGAGCAGTACTTC.

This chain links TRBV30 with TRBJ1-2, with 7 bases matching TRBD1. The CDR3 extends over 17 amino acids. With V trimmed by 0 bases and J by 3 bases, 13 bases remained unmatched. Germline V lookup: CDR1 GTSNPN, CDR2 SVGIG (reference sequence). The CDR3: CAWSVPRQGSNDYGYTF. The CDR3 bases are TGTGCCTGGAGTGTACCCAGACAGGGTTCAAATGACTATGGCTACACCTTC.

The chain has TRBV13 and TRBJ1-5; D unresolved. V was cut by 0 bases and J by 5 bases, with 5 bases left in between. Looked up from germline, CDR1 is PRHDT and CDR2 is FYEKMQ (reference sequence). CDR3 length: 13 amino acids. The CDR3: CASSLGLDQPQHF. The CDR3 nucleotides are TGTGCCAGCAGCTTAGGCCTCGATCAGCCCCAGCATTTT.